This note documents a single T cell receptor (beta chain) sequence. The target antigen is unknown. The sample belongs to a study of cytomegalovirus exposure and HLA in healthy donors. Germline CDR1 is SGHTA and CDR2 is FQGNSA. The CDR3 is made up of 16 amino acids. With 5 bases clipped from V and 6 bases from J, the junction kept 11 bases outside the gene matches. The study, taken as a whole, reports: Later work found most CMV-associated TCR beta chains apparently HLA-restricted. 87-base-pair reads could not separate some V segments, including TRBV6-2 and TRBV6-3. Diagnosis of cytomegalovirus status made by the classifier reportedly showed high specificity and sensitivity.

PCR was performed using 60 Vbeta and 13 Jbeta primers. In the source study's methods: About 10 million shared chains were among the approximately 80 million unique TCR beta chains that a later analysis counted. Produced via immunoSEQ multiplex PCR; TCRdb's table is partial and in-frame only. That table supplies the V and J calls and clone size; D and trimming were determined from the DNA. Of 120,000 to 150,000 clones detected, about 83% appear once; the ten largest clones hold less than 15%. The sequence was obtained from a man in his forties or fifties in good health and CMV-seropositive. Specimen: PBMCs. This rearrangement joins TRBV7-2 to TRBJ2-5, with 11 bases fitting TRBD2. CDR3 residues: CASSPYSTSGRQTQYF. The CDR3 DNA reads TGTGCCAGCAGCCCCTACTCTACTAGCGGGAGACAGACCCAGTACTTC.